The following is a TCR beta chain sequence with its context. This sample was included in a study of control samples from healthy donors and cancer patients. Assay: immunoSEQ multiplex PCR; the TCRdb copy retains only in-frame clones and omits some. The profile shows tens of thousands of clones, 89% of them singletons. The CDR3 has 14 residues. Germline V gene lookup returns CDR1 MNHEY and CDR2 SVGAGI. Trimming shortened V by 2 bases and J by 6 bases, and 11 bases separated the two germline ends. The rearrangement uses TRBV6-5 and TRBJ1-5; D perhaps matches TRBD1 (5 bases). The clonotype was recovered from a man aged 45-60 years in good health. What was sequenced was blood. CDR3: CASSYSLGGQPQHF. The CDR3 region has the DNA TGTGCCAGCAGTTACAGTCTGGGGGGTCAGCCCCAGCATTTT.